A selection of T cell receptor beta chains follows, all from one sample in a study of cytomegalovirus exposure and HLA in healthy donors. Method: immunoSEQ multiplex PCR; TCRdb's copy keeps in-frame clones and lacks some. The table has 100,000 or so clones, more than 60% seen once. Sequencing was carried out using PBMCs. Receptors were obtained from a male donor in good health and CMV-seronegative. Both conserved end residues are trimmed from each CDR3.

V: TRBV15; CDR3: ATSRERSAEAPLH
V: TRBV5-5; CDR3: ASSLIGTPNTEAF
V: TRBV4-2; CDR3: ASSQVFDGDGGNEQF
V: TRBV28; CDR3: ASSLRIVRYEQY
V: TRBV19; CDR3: ASSTGLAGGETQY
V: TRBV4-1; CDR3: ASSQAGSTDTQY
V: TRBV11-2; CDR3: ASSLRLPGTGSYEQY
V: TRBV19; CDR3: ASSSRRGDEQY
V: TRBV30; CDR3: AGRDFSYEQY
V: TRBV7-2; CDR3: ASRSGQGGYEQY
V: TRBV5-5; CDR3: ASSSTGGRTDTQY
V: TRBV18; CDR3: ASSRSQGATTEAF
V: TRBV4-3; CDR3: ASSSSGPSSTDTQY
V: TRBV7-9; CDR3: SSSPRGGTTDTQY
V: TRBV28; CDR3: ASSLVPGEDYGYT
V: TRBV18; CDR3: ASSGRTTGELF
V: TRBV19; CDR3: ASSIETSGSWTYEQY